Following are 17 T cell receptor beta chains from one sample sequenced in a study of T cells in Graves' hyperthyroidism and ophthalmopathy. Amplification of TCR beta CDR3 regions was performed using RNA transcripts as template. TCR CDR3 underwent first-round RT-PCR with the HTBI primer set. TCRdb called the multiplex PCR reads again in MiXCR, with one record for every CDR3 protein. The sample lists 540,000 or so distinct CDR3 sequences, around 14% occurring once. Sequencing was carried out using blood. The receptors derive from a woman in her twenties or thirties with Graves' hyperthyroidism.

This clonotype was found many times. The gene calls are TRBV12-3 or TRBV12-4 and TRBJ2-3; TRBD2 might be the D (6 bases). V lost 7 bases and J 2 bases, leaving 13 bases between the germline ends. The CDR3 has 14 amino acids. The CDR3 region is CASNERVHTDTQYF. CDR3 nucleotide sequence: TGTGCCAGCAACGAGCGGGTGCACACAGATACGCAGTATTTT.

In this sample, this clonotype turned up many times. V is TRBV12-3 or TRBV12-4 and J is TRBJ2-7, with a possible D match to TRBD2 (5 bases). The CDR3 extends over 15 amino acids. V lost 5 bases and J lost 4, with 18 bases in between. CDR3 residues: CASSQPGVSAYEQYF. CDR3 in DNA: TGTGCCAGCAGTCAGCCCGGGGTTAGCGCGTACGAGCAGTACTTC.

The gene calls are TRBV5-4 and TRBJ2-2; 7 bases agree with TRBD2. V was clipped by 1 base and J by 4 bases; unmatched bases: 10. The germline V gene encodes CDR1 SGHNT and CDR2 YYREEE (reference sequence). This CDR3 comprises 17 residues. This CDR3 reads CASSLPRTSETTGELFF. The CDR3 coding sequence is TGTGCCAGCAGCTTGCCGCGCACTAGCGAGACCACCGGGGAGCTGTTTTTT.

The table lists this clonotype with a few counts. The chain joins TRBV7-2 to TRBJ2-7; 7 bases map to TRBD1. The CDR3 is 19 residues long. V gave up 6 bases and J gave up 3 bases; unmatched junction bases: 23. In germline, CDR1 is SGHTA, CDR2 FQGNSA. The CDR3 reads CASSYDGQAIDGKFYEQYF. The CDR3 DNA reads as TGTGCCAGCAGTTACGACGGACAGGCGATTGATGGGAAATTCTACGAGCAGTACTTC.

This clonotype was counted ten times or more. The V gene is TRBV12-3 or TRBV12-4, the J gene TRBJ1-2; weak D call: TRBD1 (6 bases). The CDR3 spans 13 residues. V was cut by 3 bases and J by 5 bases, with 10 bases left in between. The CDR3 bases are TGTGCCAGCAGTTTCTTGGGGGCATATGGCTACACCTTC. It is translated as CASSFLGAYGYTF.

The chain recombines TRBV2 with TRBJ2-7; 9 positions match TRBD1. The V and J ends lost 3 bases and 4 bases, in that order; junction bases with no gene match: 4. The CDR3 runs 14 residues. Germline CDR1 reads SNHLY; CDR2 reads FYNNEI. The CDR3 spells CASSERGQGYEQYF. Here the CDR3 DNA reads TGTGCCAGCAGTGAGAGGGGACAGGGATACGAGCAGTACTTC.

Here the CDR3 DNA reads TGTGCCAGCAGCGTAGACCCCGGGACAGGGACTGGAAATGGCTACACCTTC. This gives the protein CASSVDPGTGTGNGYTF. The chain carries TRBV28 and TRBJ1-2; 9 nucleotides match TRBD1. The V gene's germline CDR1 is MDHEN and CDR2 SYDVKM. V lost 6 bases and J lost 6; bases outside the gene matches: 17. This CDR3 is 17 amino acids long.

Many counts were recorded for this clonotype. This sequence joins TRBV7-2 and TRBJ2-1; 7 bases match TRBD2. Germline assignment: CDR1 SGHTA and CDR2 FQGNSA. This CDR3 comprises 16 residues. Trimming removed 5 bases from V and 9 bases from J; junction bases left unmatched: 16. CDR3 sequence: CASSPLATGGFIEQFF. In DNA form, the CDR3 reads TGTGCCAGCAGCCCACTAGCGACGGGAGGCTTCATTGAGCAGTTCTTC.

This CDR3 is CASSASAGVGTGELFF. For the CDR3, the DNA is TGTGCCAGCAGTGCCTCAGCGGGAGTGGGCACCGGGGAGCTGTTTTTT. V usage is TRBV6-1 and J usage is TRBJ2-2; 8 bases fit TRBD2. This CDR3 contains 16 residues. Germline values: CDR1 MNHNS, CDR2 SASEGT. After removal of 4 bases from V and 4 bases from J, the junction contained 8 bases not matched to a gene.

The sample holds many counts of this clonotype. V usage is TRBV12-3 or TRBV12-4 and J usage is TRBJ1-2; 7 nucleotides align to TRBD1. V lost 2 bases, J lost 2 bases, and 2 bases stayed unmatched. This CDR3 region has 14 residues. The CDR3 DNA sequence: TGTGCCAGCAGTTTACGACAGGGCAACTATGGCTACACCTTC. This encodes CASSLRQGNYGYTF.

This clonotype has a count of ten or more. The rearrangement links TRBV13 to TRBJ1-1; D call uncertain. The CDR3 length is 14 residues. Trimming left V 0 bases short and J 5 bases short, with 10 bases between. CDR1 is PRHDT and CDR2 is FYEKMQ in the germline V gene (reference sequence). The CDR3 spells CASSLGLVETEAFF. The DNA for the CDR3 is TGTGCCAGCAGCTTAGGTTTGGTCGAAACTGAAGCTTTCTTT.

This clonotype was picked up many times. The chain links TRBV6-1 to TRBJ1-2, with D possibly TRBD1 on 6 matching bases. The CDR3 totals 13 residues. Trimming took off 6 bases at V and 8 bases at J, with 16 bases between the two ends. In germline, CDR1 is MNHNS, CDR2 SASEGT. Written as DNA, the CDR3 is TGTGCCAGCAGGGCGGGACACCTGAGGGGCTACACCTTC. Translating gives CASRAGHLRGYTF.

The gene calls are TRBV10-3 and TRBJ2-3; 7 bases are a match to TRBD2. V gave up 0 bases and J gave up 5 bases; unmatched junction bases: 11. Germline lookup yields CDR1 ENHRY and CDR2 SYGVKD. This CDR3 is built from 17 residues. CDR3 sequence (DNA): TGTGCCATCAGTGAGTCGACAATGGCGGGAGCTGGAGATACGCAGTATTTT. This sequence encodes CAISESTMAGAGDTQYF.

This clonotype was recorded at least ten times. The J gene is TRBJ2-7, the V gene TRBV28; D is unresolved. This CDR3 region has 11 residues. The V end was cut by 6 bases, the J end by 3 bases, with 6 bases between. CDR1 and CDR2 (germline): MDHEN, SYDVKM. The CDR3 coding sequence is TGTGCCAGCAGGCATCTCTACGAGCAGTACTTC. Amino acid sequence: CASRHLYEQYF.

This clonotype turned up a few times. The chain has TRBV6-1 and TRBJ1-6; D might be TRBD1 (5 bases). Trimming stripped 6 bases from V and 7 bases from J, with 16 bases between. Germline CDR1 is MNHNS and CDR2 is SASEGT. CDR3 length: 15 amino acids. The CDR3, as DNA: TGTGCCAGCAGGGGGGGGGGAAACTCGAATTCACCCCTCCACTTT. Encoded protein: CASRGGGNSNSPLHF.

The V and J genes are TRBV20-1 and TRBJ1-1; TRBD1 is a possible D gene (5 bases). CDR3 length equals 12 residues. V was clipped by 0 bases and J by 8 bases, with 10 bases between them. CDR1 is DFQATT, CDR2 SNEGSKA, per germline (reference sequence). CDR3 nucleotide sequence: TGCAGTGCTAGAGATAGGGGAAGGGAAGCTTTCTTT. It encodes CSARDRGREAFF.

Only a few counts were recorded for this clonotype. This rearrangement joins TRBV6-5 to TRBJ2-4; tentatively, D is TRBD2 (6 bases). Germline CDR1 and CDR2: MNHEY and SVGAGI. The V end lost 0 bases, the J end lost 6 bases, and 33 bases lay between the germline ends. This CDR3 is 22 amino acids long. The CDR3 here is CASSYSYLLGGIKNPTTNIQYF. In DNA, the CDR3 is TGTGCCAGCAGTTACTCATACCTGTTGGGAGGAATCAAAAACCCCACCACAAACATTCAGTACTTC.